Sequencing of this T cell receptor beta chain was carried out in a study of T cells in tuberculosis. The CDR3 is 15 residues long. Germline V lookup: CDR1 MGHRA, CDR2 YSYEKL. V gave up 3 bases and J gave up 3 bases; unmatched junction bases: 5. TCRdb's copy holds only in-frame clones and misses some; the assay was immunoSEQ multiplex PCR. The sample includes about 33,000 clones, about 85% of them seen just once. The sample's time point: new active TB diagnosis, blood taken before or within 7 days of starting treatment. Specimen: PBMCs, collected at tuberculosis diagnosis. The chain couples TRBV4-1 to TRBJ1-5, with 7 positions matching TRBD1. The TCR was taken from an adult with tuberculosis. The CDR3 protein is CASSHAGTVNQPQHF. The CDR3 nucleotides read TGCGCCAGCAGCCACGCCGGGACAGTCAATCAGCCCCAGCATTTT.